What follows describes a single T cell receptor (beta chain). The data derive from a study of technical replicates of blood from a few donors. Measured with immunoSEQ multiplex PCR; TCRdb has only the in-frame clones, and not every one. The table has roughly 80,000 clones, 89% seen once; the top ten hold under 0.5%. This TCR was recovered from a human donor in good health. Material for sequencing was T cells isolated from PBMCs.

CDR3 in DNA: TGTGCCAGTAGTCTAACTCGACGACAGGGGGCTGCTCAGCCCCAGCATTTT. Translating it yields CASSLTRRQGAAQPQHF. The V gene is TRBV19, the J gene TRBJ1-5; 10 bases match TRBD1. The CDR3 covers 17 residues. Germline lookup yields CDR1 LNHDA and CDR2 SQIVND (reference sequence). V shed 5 bases, J shed 6 bases, and the junction held 13 bases outside the gene matches.